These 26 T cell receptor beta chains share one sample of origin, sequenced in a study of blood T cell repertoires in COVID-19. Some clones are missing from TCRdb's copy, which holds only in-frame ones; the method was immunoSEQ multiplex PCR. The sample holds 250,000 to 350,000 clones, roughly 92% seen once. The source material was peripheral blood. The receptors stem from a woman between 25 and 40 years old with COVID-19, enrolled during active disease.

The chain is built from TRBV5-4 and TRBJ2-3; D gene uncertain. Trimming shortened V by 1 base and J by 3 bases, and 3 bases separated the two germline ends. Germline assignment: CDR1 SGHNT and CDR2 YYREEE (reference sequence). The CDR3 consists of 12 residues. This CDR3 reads CASSLLTDTQYF. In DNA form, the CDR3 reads TGTGCCAGCAGCTTGCTTACAGATACGCAGTATTTT.

CDR3 loop: CASSLDAVAGRNYGYTF. CDR3 nucleotide sequence: TGTGCCAGCAGCTTAGATGCCGTGGCAGGGAGGAACTATGGCTACACCTTC. The rearrangement links TRBV7-2 to TRBJ1-2; tentative D call: TRBD1 (5 bases). Germline CDR1 and CDR2: SGHTA and FQGNSA. Trimming took 1 base from V and 2 from J, leaving 17 bases between them. This CDR3 spans 17 amino acids.

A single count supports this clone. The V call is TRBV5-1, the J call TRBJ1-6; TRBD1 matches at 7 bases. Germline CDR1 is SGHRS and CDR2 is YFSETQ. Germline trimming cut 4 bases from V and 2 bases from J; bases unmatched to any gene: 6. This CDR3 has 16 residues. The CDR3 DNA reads TGCGCCAGCAGCGAAGGGGGCGATCCCTATAATTCACCCCTCCACTTT. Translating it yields CASSEGGDPYNSPLHF.

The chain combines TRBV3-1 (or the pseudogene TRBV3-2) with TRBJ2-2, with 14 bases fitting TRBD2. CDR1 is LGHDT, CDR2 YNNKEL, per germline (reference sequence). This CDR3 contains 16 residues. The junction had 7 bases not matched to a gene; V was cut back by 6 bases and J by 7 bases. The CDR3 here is CASRRLAGGPSGELFF. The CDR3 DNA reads TGTGCCAGCAGACGACTAGCGGGAGGGCCCAGCGGGGAGCTGTTTTTT.

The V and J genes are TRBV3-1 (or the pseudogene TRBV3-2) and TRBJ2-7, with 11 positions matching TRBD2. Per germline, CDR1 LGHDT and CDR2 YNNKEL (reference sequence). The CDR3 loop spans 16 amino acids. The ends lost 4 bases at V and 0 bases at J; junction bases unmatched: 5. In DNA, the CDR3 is TGTGCCAGCAGCCTCCAGACTAGCGGGGACTCCTACGAGCAGTACTTC. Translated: CASSLQTSGDSYEQYF.

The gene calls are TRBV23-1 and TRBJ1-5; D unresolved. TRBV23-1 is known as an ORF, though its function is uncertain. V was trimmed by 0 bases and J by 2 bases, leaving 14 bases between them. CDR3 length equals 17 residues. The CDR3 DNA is TGCGCCAGCAGTCAATCGTTGAGGGCTAGGGGCAATCAGCCCCAGCATTTT. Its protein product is CASSQSLRARGNQPQHF.

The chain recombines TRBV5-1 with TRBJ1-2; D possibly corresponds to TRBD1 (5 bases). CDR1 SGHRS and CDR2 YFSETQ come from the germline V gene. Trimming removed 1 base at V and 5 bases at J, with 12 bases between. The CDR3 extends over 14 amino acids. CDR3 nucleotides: TGCGCCAGCAGCTTGTCAACAGGAGTATATGGCTACACCTTC. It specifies CASSLSTGVYGYTF.

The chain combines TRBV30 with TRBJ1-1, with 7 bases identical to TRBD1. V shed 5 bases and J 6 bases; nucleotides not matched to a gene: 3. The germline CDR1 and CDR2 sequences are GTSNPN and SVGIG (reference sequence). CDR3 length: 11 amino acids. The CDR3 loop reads CAWGTESEAFF. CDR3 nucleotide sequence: TGTGCCTGGGGGACAGAATCTGAAGCTTTCTTT.

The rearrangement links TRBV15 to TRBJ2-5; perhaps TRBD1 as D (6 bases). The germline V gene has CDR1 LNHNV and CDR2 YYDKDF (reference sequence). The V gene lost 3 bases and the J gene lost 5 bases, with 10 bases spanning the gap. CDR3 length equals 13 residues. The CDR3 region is CATSSWGLETQYF. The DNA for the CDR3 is TGTGCCACCAGCAGTTGGGGGCTGGAGACCCAGTACTTC.

The CDR3 loop is CAISESGLPSEQYF. As DNA, the CDR3 is TGTGCCATCAGTGAGTCGGGACTACCATCCGAGCAGTACTTC. The rearrangement joins TRBV10-3 to TRBJ2-7, with TRBD2 identical over 7 bases. CDR3 length equals 14 residues. Germline CDR1 is ENHRY and CDR2 is SYGVKD. Trimming took 0 bases from V and 6 from J; bases not matched to a gene: 5.

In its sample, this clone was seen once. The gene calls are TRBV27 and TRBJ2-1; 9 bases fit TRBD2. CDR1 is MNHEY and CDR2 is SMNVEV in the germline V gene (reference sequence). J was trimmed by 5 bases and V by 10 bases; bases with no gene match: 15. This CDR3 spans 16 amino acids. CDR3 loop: CATPHVAGGPNNEQFF. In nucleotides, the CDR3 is TGTGCCACCCCTCATGTCGCGGGAGGGCCGAACAATGAGCAGTTCTTC.

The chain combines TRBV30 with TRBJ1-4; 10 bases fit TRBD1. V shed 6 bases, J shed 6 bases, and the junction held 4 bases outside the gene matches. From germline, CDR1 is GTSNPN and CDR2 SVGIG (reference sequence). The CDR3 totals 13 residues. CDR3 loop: CACSGTGDEKLFF. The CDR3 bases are TGTGCCTGCTCCGGGACAGGGGATGAAAAACTGTTTTTT.

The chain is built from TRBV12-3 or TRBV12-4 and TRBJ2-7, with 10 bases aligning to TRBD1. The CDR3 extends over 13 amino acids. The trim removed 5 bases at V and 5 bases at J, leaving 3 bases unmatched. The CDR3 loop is CASSKTGGNEQYF. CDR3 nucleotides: TGTGCCAGCAGTAAGACAGGGGGCAACGAGCAGTACTTC.

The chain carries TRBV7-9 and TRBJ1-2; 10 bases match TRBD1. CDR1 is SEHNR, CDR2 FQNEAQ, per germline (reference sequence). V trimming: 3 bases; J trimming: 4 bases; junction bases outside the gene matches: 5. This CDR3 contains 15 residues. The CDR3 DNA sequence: TGTGCCAGCAGCTTTGTGACAGGGGGCGTCTATGGCTACACCTTC. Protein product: CASSFVTGGVYGYTF.

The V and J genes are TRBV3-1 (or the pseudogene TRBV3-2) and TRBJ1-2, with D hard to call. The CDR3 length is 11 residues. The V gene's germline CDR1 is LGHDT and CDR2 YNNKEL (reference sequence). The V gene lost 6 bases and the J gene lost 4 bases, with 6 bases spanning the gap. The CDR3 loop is CASSTGYGYTF. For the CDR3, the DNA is TGTGCCAGCAGTACGGGCTATGGCTACACCTTC.

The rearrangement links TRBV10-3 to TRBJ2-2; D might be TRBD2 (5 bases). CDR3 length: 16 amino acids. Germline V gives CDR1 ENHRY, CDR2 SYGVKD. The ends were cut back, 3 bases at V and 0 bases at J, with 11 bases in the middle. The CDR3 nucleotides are TGTGCCATCAGTGAAGGTGGGAGCGCGAACACCGGGGAGCTGTTTTTT. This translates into CAISEGGSANTGELFF.

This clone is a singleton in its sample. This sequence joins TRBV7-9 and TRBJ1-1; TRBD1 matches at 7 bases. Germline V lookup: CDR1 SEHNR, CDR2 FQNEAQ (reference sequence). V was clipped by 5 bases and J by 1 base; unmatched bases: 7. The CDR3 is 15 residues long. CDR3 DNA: TGTGCCAGCAGCCTTACCGGGACAGAGAACACTGAAGCTTTCTTT. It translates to CASSLTGTENTEAFF.

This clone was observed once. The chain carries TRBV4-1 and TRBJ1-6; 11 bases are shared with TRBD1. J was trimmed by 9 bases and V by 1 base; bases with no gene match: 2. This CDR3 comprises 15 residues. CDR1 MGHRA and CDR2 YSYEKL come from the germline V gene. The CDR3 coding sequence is TGCGCCAGCAGCCAAGCGGGGACAGGGGGTTCACCCCTCCACTTT. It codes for CASSQAGTGGSPLHF.

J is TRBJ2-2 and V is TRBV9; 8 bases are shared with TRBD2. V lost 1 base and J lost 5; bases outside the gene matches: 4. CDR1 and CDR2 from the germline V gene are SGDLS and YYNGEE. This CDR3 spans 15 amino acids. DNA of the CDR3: TGTGCCAGCAGCGTAACTAGCGGAGGGACCGGGGAGCTGTTTTTT. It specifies CASSVTSGGTGELFF.

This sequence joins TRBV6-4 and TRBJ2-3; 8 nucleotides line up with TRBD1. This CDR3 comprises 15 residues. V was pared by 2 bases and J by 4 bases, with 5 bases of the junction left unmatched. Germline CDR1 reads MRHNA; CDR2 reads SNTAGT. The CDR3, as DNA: TGTGCCAGCAGTGACGGGCAGGGGGCTGCAGATACGCAGTATTTT. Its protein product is CASSDGQGAADTQYF.

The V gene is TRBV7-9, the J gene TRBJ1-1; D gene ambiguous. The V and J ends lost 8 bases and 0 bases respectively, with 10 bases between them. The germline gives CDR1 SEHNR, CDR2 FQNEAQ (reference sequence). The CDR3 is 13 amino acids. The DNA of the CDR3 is TGTGCCAGCGAGGGCAAGATGAACACTGAAGCTTTCTTT. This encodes CASEGKMNTEAFF.

CDR3 DNA: TGTGCCAGTAGTGTTACAGGGGTAAGGAATCAGCCCCAGCATTTT. It specifies CASSVTGVRNQPQHF. V is TRBV19 and J is TRBJ1-5, with 7 bases lining up with TRBD1. J gave up 4 bases and V 5 bases, and 8 bases lay outside the gene matches. This CDR3 contains 15 residues. Germline V gene data show CDR1 as LNHDA and CDR2 as SQIVND (reference sequence).

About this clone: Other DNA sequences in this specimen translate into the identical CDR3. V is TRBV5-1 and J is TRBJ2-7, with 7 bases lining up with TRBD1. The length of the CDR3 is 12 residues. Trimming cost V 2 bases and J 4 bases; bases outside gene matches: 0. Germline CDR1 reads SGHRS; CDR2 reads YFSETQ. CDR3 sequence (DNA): TGCGCCAGCAGCTTACAGGGGTACGAGCAGTACTTC. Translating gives CASSLQGYEQYF.

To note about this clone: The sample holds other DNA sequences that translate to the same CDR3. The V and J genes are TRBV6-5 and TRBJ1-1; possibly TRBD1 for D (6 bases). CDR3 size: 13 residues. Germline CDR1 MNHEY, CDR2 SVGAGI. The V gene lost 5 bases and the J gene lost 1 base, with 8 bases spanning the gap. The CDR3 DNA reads TGTGCCAGCAGTCGGGGACAGAACACTGAAGCTTTCTTT. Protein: CASSRGQNTEAFF.

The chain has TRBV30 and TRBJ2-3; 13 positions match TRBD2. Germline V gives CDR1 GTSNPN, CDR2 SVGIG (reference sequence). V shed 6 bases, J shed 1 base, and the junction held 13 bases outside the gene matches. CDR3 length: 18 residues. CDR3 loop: CACTRLAGGLVGTDTQYF. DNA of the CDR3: TGTGCCTGTACCAGACTAGCGGGGGGCCTTGTTGGCACAGATACGCAGTATTTT.

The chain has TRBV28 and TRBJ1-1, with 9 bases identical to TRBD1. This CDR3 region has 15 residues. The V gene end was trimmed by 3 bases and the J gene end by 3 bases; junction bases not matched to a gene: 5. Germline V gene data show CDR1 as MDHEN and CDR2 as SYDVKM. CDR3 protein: CASSFRTGAYTEAFF. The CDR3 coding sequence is TGTGCCAGCAGTTTCAGGACAGGGGCCTACACTGAAGCTTTCTTT.